This entry features one T cell receptor beta chain sequence. As yet, its antigen is unknown. This sample is part of a study of T cell responses to AZD1222 COVID-19 vaccine. Study outcomes and limitations: Sampling captured repertoires only after the peak T cell response.

Germline V gene data show CDR1 as GTSNPN and CDR2 as SVGIG (reference sequence). The CDR3 consists of 14 residues. J was trimmed by 12 bases and V by 0 bases; bases with no gene match: 9. Assay used: immunoSEQ multiplex PCR; TCRdb lists only in-frame clones, some missing. The profile shows approximately 98,000 clones, around 84% of them singletons. The material was peripheral blood, obtained on day 0 of AZD1222 vaccination. The TCR was taken from an adult in good health. The chain carries TRBV30 and TRBJ2-1, with 9 bases fitting TRBD2. CDR3 sequence: CAWSVGGGALRQFF. The DNA of the CDR3 is TGTGCCTGGAGTGTTGGCGGGGGGGCGTTGAGGCAGTTCTTC.